This T cell receptor beta chain was retrieved from a study of blood T cell repertoires in COVID-19. The data were produced by immunoSEQ multiplex PCR, yet TCRdb's version contains in-frame clones alone and is incomplete. The sample has roughly 70,000 clones, 86% seen once; the top ten hold 2.5% to 3.5%. This CDR3 is 17 amino acids long. Trimming took off 3 bases at V and 2 bases at J, with 17 bases between the two ends. The germline V gene has CDR1 MDHEN and CDR2 SYDVKM. The chain carries TRBV28 and TRBJ1-3; D is possibly TRBD1 (5 bases). The material sequenced was peripheral blood. The TCR originated in a man aged 45 to 65 with active COVID-19. CDR3 sequence reads: CASSLMPSVGAGNTIYF. CDR3 nucleotides: TGTGCCAGCAGTTTGATGCCCTCCGTAGGGGCTGGAAACACCATATATTTT. Based on the CDR3 plus reference TRBV28 and TRBJ1-3, the full variable domain is DVKVTQSSRYLVKRTGEKVFLECVQDMDHENMFWYRQDPGLGLRLIYFSYDVKMKEKGDIPEGYSVSREKKERFSLILESASTNQTSMYLCASSLMPSVGAGNTIYFGEGSWLTVV.